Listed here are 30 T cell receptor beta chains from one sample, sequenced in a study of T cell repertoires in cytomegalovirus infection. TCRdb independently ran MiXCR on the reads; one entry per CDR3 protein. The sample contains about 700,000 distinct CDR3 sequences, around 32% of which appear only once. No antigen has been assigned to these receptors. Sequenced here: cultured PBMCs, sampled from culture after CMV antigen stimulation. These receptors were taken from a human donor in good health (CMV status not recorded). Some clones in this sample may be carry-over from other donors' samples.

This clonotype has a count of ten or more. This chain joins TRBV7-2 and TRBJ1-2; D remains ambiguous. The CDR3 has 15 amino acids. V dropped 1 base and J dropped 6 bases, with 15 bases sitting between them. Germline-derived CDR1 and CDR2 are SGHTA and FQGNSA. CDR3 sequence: CASSLGSGSRNGYTF. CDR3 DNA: TGTGCCAGCAGCTTAGGGTCCGGGAGTAGAAATGGCTACACCTTC.

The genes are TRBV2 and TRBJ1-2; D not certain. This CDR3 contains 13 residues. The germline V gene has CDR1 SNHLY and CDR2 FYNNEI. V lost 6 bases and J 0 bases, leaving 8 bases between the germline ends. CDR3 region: CASSGRANYGYTF. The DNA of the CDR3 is TGTGCCAGCAGCGGACGGGCTAACTATGGCTACACCTTC.

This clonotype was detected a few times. The CDR3 region has the DNA TGTGCCAGCAGCGCAACTAGCGGGAGGGACAATGAGCAGTTCTTC. This gives the protein CASSATSGRDNEQFF. The V call is TRBV7-9, the J call TRBJ2-1; TRBD2 matches at 13 bases. The germline V gene has CDR1 SEHNR and CDR2 FQNEAQ (reference sequence). The ends lost 5 bases at V and 5 bases at J; junction bases unmatched: 3. The CDR3 length is 15 residues. Drawing the rest from reference TRBV7-9 and TRBJ2-1, the complete variable domain is DTGVSQNPRHKITKRGQNVTFRCDPISEHNRLYWYRQTLGQGPEFLTYFQNEAQLEKSRLLSDRFSAERPKGSFSTLEIQRTEQGDSAMYLCASSATSGRDNEQFFGPGTRLTVL.

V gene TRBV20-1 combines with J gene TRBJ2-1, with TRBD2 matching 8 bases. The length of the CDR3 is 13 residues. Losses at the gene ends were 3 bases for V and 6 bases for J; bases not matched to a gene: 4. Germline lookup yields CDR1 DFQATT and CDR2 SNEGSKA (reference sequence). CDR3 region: CSASSGGGNEQFF. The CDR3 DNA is TGCAGTGCTAGCTCGGGAGGGGGCAATGAGCAGTTCTTC.

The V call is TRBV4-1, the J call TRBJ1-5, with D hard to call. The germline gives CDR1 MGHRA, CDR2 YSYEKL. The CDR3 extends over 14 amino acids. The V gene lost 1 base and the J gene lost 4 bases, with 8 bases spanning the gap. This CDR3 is CASSQVPGNQPQHF. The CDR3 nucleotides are TGCGCCAGCAGCCAAGTTCCGGGAAATCAGCCCCAGCATTTT.

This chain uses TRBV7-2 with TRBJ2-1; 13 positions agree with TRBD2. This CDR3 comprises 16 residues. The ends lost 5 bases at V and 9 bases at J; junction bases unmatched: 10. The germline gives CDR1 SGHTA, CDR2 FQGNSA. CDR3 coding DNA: TGTGCCAGCAGCCAGAGACTAGCGGGAGGAATGGGTGAGCAGTTCTTC. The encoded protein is CASSQRLAGGMGEQFF.

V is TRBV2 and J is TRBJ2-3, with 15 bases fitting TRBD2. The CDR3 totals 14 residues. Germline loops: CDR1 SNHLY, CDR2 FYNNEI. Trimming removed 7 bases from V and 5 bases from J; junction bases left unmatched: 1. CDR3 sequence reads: CASKGLAGGDTQYF. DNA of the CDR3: TGTGCCAGCAAGGGACTAGCGGGAGGAGATACGCAGTATTTT.

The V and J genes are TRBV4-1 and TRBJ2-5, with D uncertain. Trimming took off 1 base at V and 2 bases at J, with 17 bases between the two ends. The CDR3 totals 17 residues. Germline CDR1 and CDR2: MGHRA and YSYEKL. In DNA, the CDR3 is TGCGCCAGCAGCCAAGCCCCTTTGGGAAGGAGACAAGAGACCCAGTACTTC. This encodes CASSQAPLGRRQETQYF.

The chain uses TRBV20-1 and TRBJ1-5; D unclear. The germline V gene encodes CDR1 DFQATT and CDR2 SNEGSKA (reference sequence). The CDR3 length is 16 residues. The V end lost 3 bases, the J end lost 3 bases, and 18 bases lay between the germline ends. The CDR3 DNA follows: TGCAGTGCTAGCGGGGAAACCGTGGGAACCAATCAGCCCCAGCATTTT. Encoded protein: CSASGETVGTNQPQHF.

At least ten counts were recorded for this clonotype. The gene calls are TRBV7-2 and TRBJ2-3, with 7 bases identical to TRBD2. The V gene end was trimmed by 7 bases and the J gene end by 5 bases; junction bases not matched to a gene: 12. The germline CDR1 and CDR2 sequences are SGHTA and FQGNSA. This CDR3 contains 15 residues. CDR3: CASTQGRAGLDTQYF. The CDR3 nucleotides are TGTGCCAGCACCCAAGGACGAGCGGGGCTAGATACGCAGTATTTT. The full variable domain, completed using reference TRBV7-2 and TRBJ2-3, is GAGVSQSPSNKVTEKGKDVELRCDPISGHTALYWYRQSLGQGLEFLIYFQGNSAPDKSGLPSDRFSAERTGGSVSTLTIQRTQQEDSAVYLCASTQGRAGLDTQYFGPGTRLTVL.

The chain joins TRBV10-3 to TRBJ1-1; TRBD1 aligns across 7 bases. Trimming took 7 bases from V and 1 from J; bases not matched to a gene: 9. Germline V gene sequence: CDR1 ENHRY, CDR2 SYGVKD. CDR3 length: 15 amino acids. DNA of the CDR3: TGTGCCATCAAAGACCCGGGACAGAAGAACACTGAAGCTTTCTTT. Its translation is CAIKDPGQKNTEAFF.

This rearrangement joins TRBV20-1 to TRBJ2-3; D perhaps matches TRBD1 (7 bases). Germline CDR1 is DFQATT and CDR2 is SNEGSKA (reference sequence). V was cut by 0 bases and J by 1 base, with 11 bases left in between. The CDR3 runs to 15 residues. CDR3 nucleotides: TGCAGTGCTAGAGATAGGAGGGGGCGCACAGATACGCAGTATTTT. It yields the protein CSARDRRGRTDTQYF.

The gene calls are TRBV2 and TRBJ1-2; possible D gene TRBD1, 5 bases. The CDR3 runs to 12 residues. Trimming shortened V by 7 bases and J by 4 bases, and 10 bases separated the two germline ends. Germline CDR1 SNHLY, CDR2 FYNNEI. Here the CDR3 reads CASIGDSYGYTF. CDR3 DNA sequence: TGTGCCAGCATTGGGGACTCCTATGGCTACACCTTC.

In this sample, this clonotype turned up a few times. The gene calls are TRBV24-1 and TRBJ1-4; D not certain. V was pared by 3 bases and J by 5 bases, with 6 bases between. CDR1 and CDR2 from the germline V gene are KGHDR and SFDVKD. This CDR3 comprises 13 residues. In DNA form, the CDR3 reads TGTGCCACCAGTGATCCAGTGAATGAAAAACTGTTTTTT. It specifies CATSDPVNEKLFF.

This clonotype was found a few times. The CDR3: CASSYWGGGEKLFF. In DNA form, the CDR3 reads TGTGCCAGCAGTTACTGGGGCGGAGGTGAAAAACTGTTTTTT. The rearrangement uses TRBV6-6 and TRBJ1-4, with D maybe TRBD1 (5 bases). Germline V gene sequence: CDR1 MNHNY, CDR2 SVGAGI (reference sequence). Between the trimmed V and J ends, which lost 1 base and 7 bases, there was a span of 10 bases. The CDR3 covers 14 residues.

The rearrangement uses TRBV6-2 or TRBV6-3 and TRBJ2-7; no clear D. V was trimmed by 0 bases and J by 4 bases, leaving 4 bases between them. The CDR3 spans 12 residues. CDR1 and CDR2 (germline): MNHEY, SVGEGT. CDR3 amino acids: CASSYSTYEQYF. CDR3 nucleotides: TGTGCCAGCAGTTACTCGACTTACGAGCAGTACTTC.

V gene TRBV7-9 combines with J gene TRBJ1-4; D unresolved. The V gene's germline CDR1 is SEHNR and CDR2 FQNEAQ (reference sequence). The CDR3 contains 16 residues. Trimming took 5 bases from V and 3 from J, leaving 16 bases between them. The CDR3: CASSPFPQAPNEKLFF. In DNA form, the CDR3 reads TGTGCCAGCAGCCCCTTTCCCCAGGCGCCTAATGAAAAACTGTTTTTT.

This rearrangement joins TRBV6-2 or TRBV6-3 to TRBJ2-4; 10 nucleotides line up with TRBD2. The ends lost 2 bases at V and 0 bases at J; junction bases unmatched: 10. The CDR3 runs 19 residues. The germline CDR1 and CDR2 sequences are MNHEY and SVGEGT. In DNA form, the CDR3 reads TGTGCCAGCAGTTACAGCCTAGCGGGAGAAGACACAGCCAAAAACATTCAGTACTTC. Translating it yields CASSYSLAGEDTAKNIQYF.

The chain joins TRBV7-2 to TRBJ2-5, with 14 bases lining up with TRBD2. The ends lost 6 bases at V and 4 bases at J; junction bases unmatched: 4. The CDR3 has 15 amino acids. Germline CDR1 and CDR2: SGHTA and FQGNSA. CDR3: CASRTGLAGVETQYF. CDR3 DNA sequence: TGTGCCAGCAGAACGGGACTAGCGGGAGTAGAGACCCAGTACTTC. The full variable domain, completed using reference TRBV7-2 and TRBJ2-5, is GAGVSQSPSNKVTEKGKDVELRCDPISGHTALYWYRQSLGQGLEFLIYFQGNSAPDKSGLPSDRFSAERTGGSVSTLTIQRTQQEDSAVYLCASRTGLAGVETQYFGPGTRLLVL.

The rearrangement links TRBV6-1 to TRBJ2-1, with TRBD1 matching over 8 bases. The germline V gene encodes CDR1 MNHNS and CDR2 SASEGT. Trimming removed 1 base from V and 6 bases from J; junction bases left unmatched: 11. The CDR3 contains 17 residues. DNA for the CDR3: TGTGCCAGCAGTGAAGGTTGGGGGCAGGGGGCACGCAATGAGCAGTTCTTC. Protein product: CASSEGWGQGARNEQFF.

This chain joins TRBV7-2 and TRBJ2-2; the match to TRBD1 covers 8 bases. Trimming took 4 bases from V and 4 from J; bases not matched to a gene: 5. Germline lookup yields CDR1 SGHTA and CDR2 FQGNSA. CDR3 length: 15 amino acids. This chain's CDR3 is CASSSDRASTGELFF. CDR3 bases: TGTGCCAGCAGCTCGGACAGGGCGAGCACCGGGGAGCTGTTTTTT.

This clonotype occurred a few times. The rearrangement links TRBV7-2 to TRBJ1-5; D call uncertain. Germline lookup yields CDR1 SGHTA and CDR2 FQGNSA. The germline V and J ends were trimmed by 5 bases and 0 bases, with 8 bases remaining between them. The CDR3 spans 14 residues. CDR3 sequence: CASSPRNSNQPQHF. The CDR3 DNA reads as TGTGCCAGCAGCCCGAGGAATAGCAATCAGCCCCAGCATTTT.

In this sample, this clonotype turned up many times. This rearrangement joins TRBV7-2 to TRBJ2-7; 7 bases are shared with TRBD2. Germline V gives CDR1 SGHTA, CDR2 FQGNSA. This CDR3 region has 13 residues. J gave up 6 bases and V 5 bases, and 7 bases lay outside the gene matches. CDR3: CASSTSWEGEQYF. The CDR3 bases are TGTGCCAGCAGCACCTCTTGGGAGGGCGAGCAGTACTTC.

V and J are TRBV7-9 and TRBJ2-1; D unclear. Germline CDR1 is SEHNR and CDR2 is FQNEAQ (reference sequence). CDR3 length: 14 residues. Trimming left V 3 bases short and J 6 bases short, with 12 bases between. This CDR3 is CASSFPPITNEQFF. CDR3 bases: TGTGCCAGCAGCTTCCCACCCATCACCAATGAGCAGTTCTTC.

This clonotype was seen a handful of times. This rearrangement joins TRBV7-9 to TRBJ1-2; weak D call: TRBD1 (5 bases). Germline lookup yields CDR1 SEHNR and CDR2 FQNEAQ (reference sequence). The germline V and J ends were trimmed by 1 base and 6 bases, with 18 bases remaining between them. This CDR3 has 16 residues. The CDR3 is CASSLVKTGTPDGYTF. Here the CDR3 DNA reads TGTGCCAGCAGCTTAGTAAAAACCGGGACCCCGGATGGCTACACCTTC.

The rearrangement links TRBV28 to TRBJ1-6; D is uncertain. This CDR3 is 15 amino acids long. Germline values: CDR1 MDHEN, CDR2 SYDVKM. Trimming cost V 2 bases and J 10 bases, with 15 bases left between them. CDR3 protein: CASSLLGGYGSPLHF. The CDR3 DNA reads TGTGCCAGCAGTTTACTCGGCGGGTACGGCTCACCCCTCCACTTT.

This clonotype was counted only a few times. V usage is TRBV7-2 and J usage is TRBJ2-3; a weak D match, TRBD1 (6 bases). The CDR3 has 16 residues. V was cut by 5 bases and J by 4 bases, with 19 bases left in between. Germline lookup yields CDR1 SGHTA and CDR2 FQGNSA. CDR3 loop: CASSPRGREGADTQYF. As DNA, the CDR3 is TGTGCCAGCAGCCCCAGGGGACGGGAAGGGGCAGATACGCAGTATTTT.

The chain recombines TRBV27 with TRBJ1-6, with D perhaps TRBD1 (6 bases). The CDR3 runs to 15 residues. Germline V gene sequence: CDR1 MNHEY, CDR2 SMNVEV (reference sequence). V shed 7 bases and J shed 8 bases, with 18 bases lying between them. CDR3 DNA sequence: TGTGCCAGCAATAGGGGCAGGGGCTTCGATTCACCCCTCCACTTT. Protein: CASNRGRGFDSPLHF.

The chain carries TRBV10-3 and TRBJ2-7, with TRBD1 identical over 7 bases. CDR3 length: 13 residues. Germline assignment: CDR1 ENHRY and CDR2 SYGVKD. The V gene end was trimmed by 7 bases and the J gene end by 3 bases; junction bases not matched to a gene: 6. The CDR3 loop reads CAITPGQHYEQYF. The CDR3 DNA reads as TGTGCCATCACTCCGGGACAGCACTACGAGCAGTACTTC.

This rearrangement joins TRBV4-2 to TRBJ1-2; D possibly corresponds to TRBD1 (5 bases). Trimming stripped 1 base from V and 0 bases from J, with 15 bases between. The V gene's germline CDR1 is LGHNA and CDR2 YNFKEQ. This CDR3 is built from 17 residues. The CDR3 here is CASSQAMGRITNYGYTF. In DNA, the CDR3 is TGTGCCAGCAGCCAAGCCATGGGACGGATTACTAACTATGGCTACACCTTC.